This TCR beta chain stems from a study of OX40 agonist ivuxolimab in advanced cancers. For the study at large: Previous treatment with anti-PD-1, anti-PD-L1 or anti-CTLA-4 therapy was allowed; 40% had received some. Two cutaneous melanoma patients and one hepatocellular carcinoma patient, three in all, had partial responses.

Blood got drawn at baseline, again on cycle 4 day 1, and then on cycle 7 day 1. V lost 4 bases, J lost 3 bases, and 14 bases lay in between. This CDR3 is 15 amino acids long. CDR1 is SGHNT and CDR2 is YYREEE in the germline V gene (reference sequence). Measured with immunoSEQ multiplex PCR; TCRdb has only the in-frame clones, and not every one. Counted here are 55,000 to 70,000 clones, about 87% occurring once; the ten biggest clones make up roughly 2%. The chain links TRBV5-4 to TRBJ2-1, with a possible D match to TRBD2 (7 bases). The TCR comes from an adult with an advanced solid tumor such as melanoma, head and neck, liver or kidney cancer. The material was CD4+ or CD8+ T cells sorted from blood, obtained in a trial of the OX40 agonist ivuxolimab. CDR3 sequence: CASSTLGGGYNEQFF. DNA for the CDR3: TGTGCCAGCAGCACCCTAGGGGGGGGCTACAATGAGCAGTTCTTC.